This TCR beta chain derives from a study of blood T cell repertoires in COVID-19. Profiling relied on immunoSEQ multiplex PCR, and the TCRdb table lists in-frame clones only, not all of them. The sample lists about 500,000 clones; 75% to 90% were seen once. For recovered donors of Cohort 3, there were two negative PCRs, clearance, or symptom resolution. Trimming pared 6 bases from V and 0 bases from J, leaving 11 bases between. CDR1 is SGHNT and CDR2 is YYREEE in the germline V gene (reference sequence). This CDR3 comprises 14 residues. This clonotype was sampled from a woman under 30 who had recovered from COVID-19. Sequencing used PBMCs or T cells enriched from blood (not recorded which). The chain combines TRBV5-4 with TRBJ2-3; possible D gene TRBD1, 5 bases. CDR3 loop: CASNQGRSTDTQYF. CDR3 DNA: TGTGCCAGCAACCAGGGCCGTAGCACAGATACGCAGTATTTT.